These T cell receptor beta chains were read from a single sample in a study of T cells in Graves' hyperthyroidism and ophthalmopathy. TCRdb called the multiplex PCR reads again in MiXCR, with one record for every CDR3 protein. The data hold 300,000 to 450,000 distinct CDR3 sequences, with around 15% observed a single time. The specimen sequenced was blood. The origin of the receptors is a young woman with Graves' ophthalmopathy. Both conserved end residues are part of each CDR3. The D gene is left open where the match is weak. Clone sizes are given selectively: once, few, many, or a class where the clone is expanded.

TRBV2	many	TRBJ2-4	NA	TGTGCCAGCAGTGAACGACTTGGGGGTTTCAGGACGGATGCCAAAAACATTCAGTACTTC	CASSERLGGFRTDAKNIQYF
TRBV20-1	NA	TRBJ2-3	NA	TGCAGTGCTAGAGAAAATTGGGCCGGGCGGGCCTATACGCAGTATTTT	CSARENWAGRAYTQYF
TRBV20-1	many	TRBJ2-7	NA	TGCAGTGCTAGAGTGAGAGAGCAGTACTTC	CSARVREQYF
TRBV15	NA	TRBJ2-1	NA	TGTGCCACCAGCAGAGAGACCTCCTCTTGGAGCTCCTACAATGAGCAGTTCTTC	CATSRETSSWSSYNEQFF
TRBV27	few	TRBJ1-1	TRBD1	TGTGCCAGCAGAATCACAGGGGCCCCCACCAGCACTGAAGCTTTCTTT	CASRITGAPTSTEAFF
TRBV2	many	TRBJ2-3	NA	TGTGCCAGCAGGACGAATTACGGCACAGATACGCAGTATTTT	CASRTNYGTDTQYF
TRBV7-2	many	TRBJ2-7	NA	TGTGCCAGCAGCTTAGTTTTTCTTACCTACGAGCAGTACTTC	CASSLVFLTYEQYF
TRBV7-9	many	TRBJ1-1	TRBD1	TGTGCCAGCAGCATCACCGACAGGGCGGGGGACATGAACACTGAAGCTTTCTTT	CASSITDRAGDMNTEAFF
TRBV18	NA	TRBJ1-1	NA	TGTGCCAGCTCACCAAAGAGGAGTCTGAACACTGAAGCTTTCTTC	CASSPKRSLNTEAFF
TRBV6-2/TRBV6-3	NA	TRBJ2-1	NA	TGTGCCAGCAGTTACTTCCTACTAGGGGTGGATGAGCAGTTCTTC	CASSYFLLGVDEQFF
TRBV28	many	TRBJ2-1	NA	TGTGCCAGCAGTGGCAGGGGGGTGGTCTACAATGAGCAGTTCTTC	CASSGRGVVYNEQFF
TRBV9	few	TRBJ2-2	NA	TGTGCCAGCAGCGACGGGACCGTGAACACCGGGGAGCTGTTTTTT	CASSDGTVNTGELFF
TRBV5-1	many	TRBJ2-1	TRBD2	TGCGCCAGCAGTTACGCCGGGACTAGCATTACTGAGCAGTTCTTC	CASSYAGTSITEQFF
TRBV3-1	many	TRBJ1-2	NA	TGTGCCAGCAGCCCCCTGTTCAGGGGCTATGGCTACACCTTC	CASSPLFRGYGYTF
TRBV12-3/TRBV12-4	many	TRBJ2-5	NA	TGTGCCAGCAGTTTAGGCGGGGACCCACAAGAGACCCAGTACTTC	CASSLGGDPQETQYF
TRBV20-1	few	TRBJ1-1	TRBD1	TGCAGTGCTCGGTCCGGGACAGGTCTTGAAGCTTTCTTT	CSARSGTGLEAFF
TRBV11-3	NA	TRBJ2-5	NA	TGTGCCAGCAGCGAGGAGACAGAAAAAGAGACCCAGTACTTC	CASSEETEKETQYF
TRBV10-3	many	TRBJ1-1	NA	TGTGCCATCAGCCGGACTATTGACACTGAAGCTTTCTTT	CAISRTIDTEAFF
TRBV6-1	many	TRBJ1-2	NA	TGTGCCAGCAGGTTGGAAGATAACTATGGCTACACCTTC	CASRLEDNYGYTF
TRBV20-1	many	TRBJ1-5	TRBD1	TGCAGTGCTAGAGATGGGAGAGGACAGGGGGCTGTGGGCGCTCAGCCCCAGCATTTT	CSARDGRGQGAVGAQPQHF
TRBV19	NA	TRBJ1-5	TRBD1	TGTGCCAGTAGTGGCGATAAGGGGGCAGGGAATCAGCCCCAGCATTTT	CASSGDKGAGNQPQHF
TRBV5-1	many	TRBJ1-1	NA	TGTGCCAGCAGCCCGGGGACGGTGAACACTGAAGCTTTCTTT	CASSPGTVNTEAFF
TRBV12-5	many	TRBJ1-2	NA	TGTGCTAGTGGCCTATGGCGGGGCGCAAAGGACTATGGCTACACCTTC	CASGLWRGAKDYGYTF
TRBV24-1	many	TRBJ2-1	TRBD2	TGTGCCACCAGTGAAGTGGGACTAGCGGGGGGACACAAGTTCTTC	CATSEVGLAGGHKFF
TRBV12-5	many	TRBJ2-1	NA	TGTGCTAGTGGAACCGGGGCAGGGGTTTTCGCTGAGCAGTTCTTC	CASGTGAGVFAEQFF
TRBV9	NA	TRBJ1-6	TRBD1	TGTGCCAGCAGCGGGACAGGCTCCAATTCACCCCTCCACTTT	CASSGTGSNSPLHF
TRBV11-2	many	TRBJ2-3	NA	TGTGCCAGCAGCCCAAGCCGGCTTCGATATCAAGATACGCAGTATTTT	CASSPSRLRYQDTQYF
TRBV12-3/TRBV12-4	many	TRBJ2-7	NA	TGTGCCAGCAGTTTTCGGGGAACGGGCGAGCAGTACTTC	CASSFRGTGEQYF
TRBV28	few	TRBJ1-2	TRBD1	TGTGCCAGCAGTCTAGGGACAGGGGGGTTCTCCCCTACCTTC	CASSLGTGGFSPTF
TRBV20-1	many	TRBJ2-2	TRBD1	TGCAGTGCCCCAGGGACAGCGAGGAACACCGGGGAGCTGTTTTTT	CSAPGTARNTGELFF
TRBV29-1	many	TRBJ2-7	TRBD1	TGCAGCGTCGGACAGGGGGACTACGAGCAGTACTTC	CSVGQGDYEQYF
TRBV20-1	many	TRBJ1-5	TRBD1	TGCAGTGCTAGAATAGGGACAGCGCGGCAGCCCCAGCATTTT	CSARIGTARQPQHF
TRBV28	once	TRBJ1-1	NA	TGTGCCAGCAGTTTGGGGGGACAAGTCAACACTGAAGCTTTCTTT	CASSLGGQVNTEAFF
TRBV19	many	TRBJ1-1	NA	TGTGCCAGTAGTATATCAATGGTGGGCACTGAAGCTTTCTTT	CASSISMVGTEAFF
TRBV7-3	NA	TRBJ1-3	NA	TGTGCCAGCAGCTTAATGGGGGGCTCTGGAAACACCATATATTTT	CASSLMGGSGNTIYF
TRBV30	many	TRBJ1-5	NA	TGTGCCTGGGAAGGCCCGGAGGGGCGAGGGGCCCAGCATTTT	CAWEGPEGRGAQHF